This TCR beta chain was observed in a study of T cells in Graves' hyperthyroidism and ophthalmopathy. Overall study results and limits: By a 13 V-J model, ophthalmopathy was set apart from stable hyperthyroidism. Most thyroid clonotypes expanded above 0.001 were also detected in blood.

Amplification of TCR beta CDR3 regions was performed using RNA transcripts as template. Primed by the HTBI set, a first-round RT-PCR was run on the TCR CDR3. Via MiXCR, TCRdb re-called the multiplex PCR reads, giving one row per CDR3 protein. The sample lists more than 40,000 distinct CDR3 sequences, over 45% occurring once. After removal of 5 bases from V and 3 bases from J, the junction contained 1 base not matched to a gene. The CDR3 has 13 residues. Per germline, CDR1 ENHRY and CDR2 SYGVKD. This clonotype was detected ten times or more. Its antigen is not identified. No progression to ophthalmopathy during 18 months of follow-up defined stable disease. Clinical symptoms, serum thyroxine and TRAb, thyroid ultrasound and orbital computed tomography together formed the diagnostic basis.

The clonotype was recovered from a woman between 45 and 65 years old with Graves' hyperthyroidism. Specimen: peripheral blood or thyroid tissue (not recorded which). The chain has TRBV10-3 and TRBJ1-2; 9 nucleotides line up with TRBD1. The CDR3 nucleotides read TGTGCCATCAGTTGGGACAGGGACTATGGCTACACCTTC. The encoded protein is CAISWDRDYGYTF.